This T cell receptor (beta chain) emerged from a study of blood T cell repertoires in COVID-19. Turning to the study itself: Sites across the United States, Italy and Spain contributed samples from acute and convalescent COVID-19.

The germline CDR1 and CDR2 sequences are MNHEY and SVGAGI. The CDR3 loop spans 12 amino acids. V lost 8 bases and J lost 7, with 12 bases in between. The age range of participants was 18 to 89 years, with residence in about two dozen US areas. Cohort 3 recovery required two negative PCRs, clearance, or symptom resolution. The authors' processing: Using reference gene primer amplification, nucleated cell counts were estimated. Assay used: immunoSEQ multiplex PCR; TCRdb lists only in-frame clones, some missing. Clone size and the V and J calls come from that table; the DNA yielded D and trimming. The sample lists 150,000 to 200,000 clones, more than 75% occurring once.

Input material: PBMCs or T cells enriched from blood (not recorded which). The TCR sequence derives from a man aged 35-49 years who had recovered from COVID-19. The gene calls are TRBV6-5 and TRBJ1-5; weak D call: TRBD1 (5 bases). The CDR3 DNA reads TGTGCCAGCGGCAGGGTGGGCCAGCCCCAGCATTTT. It yields the protein CASGRVGQPQHF.